The 32 T cell receptor beta chains reported below all come from one sample, sequenced in a study of cytomegalovirus exposure and HLA in healthy donors. Assay used: immunoSEQ multiplex PCR; TCRdb lists only in-frame clones, some missing. This sample has around 200,000 clones, with 80% to 85% found just once. Material: PBMCs. These TCRs come from a woman aged 18-29 years in good health and CMV-seropositive.

The chain links TRBV5-6 to TRBJ1-2; 9 positions match TRBD1. V was pared by 2 bases and J by 3 bases, with 14 bases of the junction left unmatched. This CDR3 comprises 18 residues. CDR1 and CDR2 from the germline V gene are SGHDT and YYEEEE. CDR3 sequence: CASSLGLGGQGLDYGYTF. The CDR3 DNA reads as TGTGCCAGCAGCTTAGGATTGGGCGGACAGGGGCTTGACTATGGCTACACCTTC.

This clone was counted a few times. The chain couples TRBV4-1 to TRBJ2-5; 11 nucleotides align to TRBD2. V dropped 2 bases and J dropped 5; count of bases not matched to a gene: 7. The CDR3 has 16 amino acids. CDR1 is MGHRA and CDR2 is YSYEKL in the germline V gene. The CDR3 sequence is CASSQLPSGGWETQYF. In nucleotides, the CDR3 is TGCGCCAGCAGCCAACTACCTAGCGGGGGGTGGGAGACCCAGTACTTC.

This chain links TRBV11-1 with TRBJ1-2, with D possibly TRBD1 on 6 matching bases. Germline CDR1 is SGHAT and CDR2 is FQDESV (reference sequence). This CDR3 has 13 amino acids. Trimming removed 5 bases at V and 10 bases at J, with 17 bases between. DNA of the CDR3: TGTGCCAGCAGCCCATCGGACAGAGAATTCTACACCTTC. Residues: CASSPSDREFYTF.

J is TRBJ2-3 and V is TRBV6-6; 8 bases map to TRBD2. J gave up 6 bases and V 6 bases, and 5 bases lay outside the gene matches. Germline V gives CDR1 MNHNY, CDR2 SVGAGI (reference sequence). This CDR3 is 13 amino acids long. The CDR3 DNA sequence: TGTGCCAGCAGCCGGGGGGGCCGCGATACGCAGTATTTT. Translated, it gives CASSRGGRDTQYF.

The V and J genes are TRBV5-1 and TRBJ2-6; 7 nucleotides match TRBD1. This CDR3 has 18 residues. Germline V gene lookup returns CDR1 SGHRS and CDR2 YFSETQ. The V gene end was trimmed by 0 bases and the J gene end by 0 bases; junction bases not matched to a gene: 6. The CDR3 DNA reads as TGCGCCAGCAGCTTGGAGGGGGCAGGTAGCTCTGGGGCCAACGTCCTGACTTTC. This sequence encodes CASSLEGAGSSGANVLTF.

The gene calls are TRBV27 and TRBJ1-2, with D perhaps TRBD1 (5 bases). V was trimmed by 3 bases and J by 6 bases, leaving 11 bases between them. CDR3 length: 13 amino acids. Germline V gene sequence: CDR1 MNHEY, CDR2 SMNVEV (reference sequence). The CDR3 bases are TGTGCCAGCAGTTTCCCCGGGGGAAATGGCTACACCTTC. It encodes CASSFPGGNGYTF.

The rearrangement joins TRBV5-1 to TRBJ2-3, with a possible D match to TRBD2 (5 bases). The CDR3 extends over 16 amino acids. The germline V and J ends were trimmed by 3 bases and 3 bases, with 17 bases remaining between them. Per germline, CDR1 SGHRS and CDR2 YFSETQ. The CDR3 DNA is TGCGCCAGCAGCTCCGAGGGAAGTATGAAGACAGATACGCAGTATTTT. It is translated as CASSSEGSMKTDTQYF.

In this sample, this clone turned up once. The chain links TRBV11-2 to TRBJ2-7; 15 bases are a match to TRBD2. The germline CDR1 and CDR2 sequences are SGHAT and FQNNGV. The CDR3 is 15 residues long. J lost 5 bases, V lost 3 bases, and 2 bases had no gene match. CDR3 DNA sequence: TGTGCCAGCAGCTTGGGGACTAGCGGGGGGCACGAGCAGTACTTC. This sequence encodes CASSLGTSGGHEQYF.

This clone was seen only a few times. J is TRBJ1-5 and V is TRBV6-1, with D maybe TRBD1 (6 bases). This CDR3 contains 13 residues. CDR1 and CDR2 (germline): MNHNS, SASEGT. V was shortened by 11 bases and J by 7 bases, with 18 bases between the two germline ends. CDR3 sequence reads: CAVSPGEGQPQHF. In DNA, the CDR3 is TGTGCCGTTTCCCCAGGGGAGGGACAGCCCCAGCATTTT.

The gene calls are TRBV7-9 and TRBJ2-7; TRBD1 matches at 7 bases. V trimming: 4 bases; J trimming: 0 bases; junction bases outside the gene matches: 9. CDR3 length: 16 amino acids. Per the germline V gene, CDR1 is SEHNR and CDR2 is FQNEAQ (reference sequence). The CDR3 region is CASSSQLRDSSYEQYF. CDR3 DNA sequence: TGTGCCAGCAGCTCACAGCTTCGGGACAGCTCCTACGAGCAGTACTTC.

This chain uses TRBV19 with TRBJ1-1; 10 bases are shared with TRBD1. The junction had 8 bases not matched to a gene; V was cut back by 9 bases and J by 1 base. Germline V gene sequence: CDR1 LNHDA, CDR2 SQIVND (reference sequence). This CDR3 has 15 amino acids. The CDR3 reads CASRDRGRSNTEAFF. CDR3 bases: TGTGCCAGCCGGGACAGGGGCCGGTCGAACACTGAAGCTTTCTTT.

V gene TRBV4-3 combines with J gene TRBJ2-3; 7 nucleotides match TRBD1. The CDR3 is made up of 15 amino acids. Germline V lookup: CDR1 LGHNA, CDR2 YSLEER. V shed 5 bases and J 2 bases; nucleotides not matched to a gene: 7. The CDR3 coding sequence is TGCGCCAGCAGCAACTTACAGGGGAACACAGATACGCAGTATTTT. Amino acid sequence: CASSNLQGNTDTQYF.

This chain uses TRBV4-3 with TRBJ1-2; 10 bases match TRBD1. In germline, CDR1 is LGHNA, CDR2 YSLEER. CDR3 size: 16 residues. The junction had 8 bases not matched to a gene; V was cut back by 1 base and J by 6 bases. The CDR3 coding sequence is TGCGCCAGCAGCCAAGGGCCCGCGGACAGGGGGAATGGCTACACCTTC. Translated, it gives CASSQGPADRGNGYTF.

V usage is TRBV29-1 and J usage is TRBJ2-7, with 11 bases fitting TRBD1. Germline-derived CDR1 and CDR2 are SQVTM and ANQGSEA. Trimming took 7 bases from V and 6 from J; bases not matched to a gene: 8. The CDR3 is 13 residues long. The CDR3 coding sequence is TGCAGCGGAACCGGGACAGGGGGTCGCGAGCAGTACTTC. This translates into CSGTGTGGREQYF.

This sequence joins TRBV6-6 and TRBJ1-1, with TRBD1 as a possible D gene (6 bases). The CDR3 runs 14 residues. V shed 5 bases and J shed 1 base, with 11 bases lying between them. CDR1 MNHNY and CDR2 SVGAGI come from the germline V gene (reference sequence). In nucleotides, the CDR3 is TGTGCCAGCAGTCGGGACAAAGCGAACACTGAAGCTTTCTTT. This sequence encodes CASSRDKANTEAFF.

The chain joins TRBV2 to TRBJ2-5; the match to TRBD2 covers 7 bases. This CDR3 spans 14 amino acids. With 7 bases clipped from V and 7 bases from J, the junction kept 12 bases outside the gene matches. CDR1 is SNHLY and CDR2 is FYNNEI in the germline V gene. CDR3 nucleotides: TGTGCCAGCACCGGGACTAATTTTTCCGGGACCCAGTACTTC. It encodes CASTGTNFSGTQYF. The whole variable domain, filled in from reference TRBV2 and TRBJ2-5, reads EPEVTQTPSHQVTQMGQEVILRCVPISNHLYFYWYRQILGQKVEFLVSFYNNEISEKSEIFDDQFSVERPDGSNFTLKIRSTKLEDSAMYFCASTGTNFSGTQYFGPGTRLLVL.

The rearrangement links TRBV18 to TRBJ1-1; D is perhaps TRBD1 (6 bases). The CDR3 loop spans 17 amino acids. The germline CDR1 and CDR2 sequences are KGHSH and LQKENI. The V end was cut by 2 bases, the J end by 0 bases, with 16 bases between. The CDR3 sequence: CASSPFTAGAMNTEAFF. The CDR3 nucleotides read TGTGCCAGCTCACCATTCACCGCAGGGGCGATGAACACTGAAGCTTTCTTT.

The chain carries TRBV15 and TRBJ2-5; no definite D call. V lost 1 base and J 2 bases, leaving 5 bases between the germline ends. Per the germline V gene, CDR1 is LNHNV and CDR2 is YYDKDF (reference sequence). The CDR3 is made up of 13 amino acids. Here the CDR3 reads CATSRGQQETQYF. The DNA for the CDR3 is TGTGCCACCAGCAGAGGCCAGCAAGAGACCCAGTACTTC.

The rearrangement links TRBV5-1 to TRBJ2-1, with 9 bases lining up with TRBD1. J lost 7 bases, V lost 3 bases, and 2 bases had no gene match. Germline V gives CDR1 SGHRS, CDR2 YFSETQ. The CDR3 covers 13 residues. CDR3 bases: TGCGCCAGCAGCTCGGGACAGGGTAATGAGCAGTTCTTC. As protein: CASSSGQGNEQFF.

This rearrangement joins TRBV5-6 to TRBJ2-6; D possibly corresponds to TRBD2 (6 bases). This CDR3 has 14 residues. Trimming left V 4 bases short and J 4 bases short, with 9 bases between. Germline V gene lookup returns CDR1 SGHDT and CDR2 YYEEEE. In DNA, the CDR3 is TGTGCCAGCAGCGGAGGGCTCGGGGCCAACGTCCTGACTTTC. This codes for CASSGGLGANVLTF.

This clone was seen ten or more times. One end of the junction fails to match germline, which may point to a read error. The CDR3 loop is CASSAWDSHSRF. The DNA for the CDR3 is TGTGCCAGCAGTGCTTGGGACAGTCACTCACGATTC. The chain has TRBV6-1 and TRBJ1-2; 7 nucleotides line up with TRBD1. CDR1 is MNHNS and CDR2 is SASEGT in the germline V gene. This CDR3 region has 12 residues.

The J gene is TRBJ2-1, the V gene TRBV10-1; the D gene is possibly TRBD2 (7 bases). The CDR3 covers 15 residues. Germline V lookup: CDR1 WNHNN, CDR2 SYGVQD (reference sequence). Between the trimmed V and J ends, which lost 2 bases and 6 bases, there was a span of 14 bases. CDR3 DNA sequence: TGCGCCAGCAGTGAGACAAGGGGGGGGCCCAATGAGCAGTTCTTC. Amino acid sequence: CASSETRGGPNEQFF.

V is TRBV7-9 and J is TRBJ2-7; 8 positions agree with TRBD1. The ends lost 3 bases at V and 5 bases at J; junction bases unmatched: 9. This CDR3 is built from 15 residues. Germline values: CDR1 SEHNR, CDR2 FQNEAQ (reference sequence). The CDR3 sequence is CASSLPGTGPHEQYF. The CDR3 DNA reads TGTGCCAGCAGCTTGCCCGGGACAGGCCCACACGAGCAGTACTTC. The full variable domain, rest sourced from reference TRBV7-9 and TRBJ2-7, is DTGVSQNPRHKITKRGQNVTFRCDPISEHNRLYWYRQTLGQGPEFLTYFQNEAQLEKSRLLSDRFSAERPKGSFSTLEIQRTEQGDSAMYLCASSLPGTGPHEQYFGPGTRLTVT.

The rearrangement joins TRBV2 to TRBJ2-1; TRBD2 matches at 7 bases. CDR1 is SNHLY, CDR2 FYNNEI, per germline. The CDR3 length is 15 residues. V dropped 2 bases and J dropped 5; count of bases not matched to a gene: 6. CDR3 nucleotide sequence: TGTGCCAGCAGTGAAACCCGGGACTACGACAATGAGCAGTTCTTC. Residues: CASSETRDYDNEQFF.

CDR3 amino acids: CATSSIVGGGNEKLFF. As DNA, the CDR3 is TGTGCCACCAGCTCTATCGTTGGGGGAGGTAACGAAAAACTGTTTTTT. The genes are TRBV15 and TRBJ1-4, with D possibly TRBD1 on 5 matching bases. The length of the CDR3 is 16 residues. CDR1 and CDR2 from the germline V gene are LNHNV and YYDKDF (reference sequence). Trimming left V 5 bases short and J 8 bases short, with 21 bases between.

J is TRBJ1-2 and V is TRBV13; possibly TRBD1 for D (6 bases). The CDR3 sequence is 15 residues long. Between the trimmed V and J ends, which lost 2 bases and 5 bases, there was a span of 15 bases. From germline, CDR1 is PRHDT and CDR2 FYEKMQ (reference sequence). Written as DNA, the CDR3 is TGTGCCAGCAGCTTAACGATCGACAGGCAATATGGCTACACCTTC. It codes for CASSLTIDRQYGYTF.

This clone has only one observation. Here the CDR3 reads CASSSSYGYTF. DNA of the CDR3: TGTGCCAGCAGTTCCAGCTATGGCTACACCTTC. The chain combines TRBV6-5 with TRBJ1-2, with D hard to call. Per the germline V gene, CDR1 is MNHEY and CDR2 is SVGAGI. CDR3 length equals 11 residues. Trimming took 4 bases from V and 4 from J, leaving 4 bases between them.

This sequence joins TRBV23-1 and TRBJ1-6, with 10 nucleotides matching TRBD1. TRBV23-1 is an ORF; its function is uncertain. CDR3 length: 17 residues. The junction had 9 bases not matched to a gene; V was cut back by 2 bases and J by 8 bases. This chain's CDR3 is CASSQECPGQGDSPLHF. For the CDR3, the DNA is TGCGCCAGCAGTCAAGAGTGCCCCGGACAGGGGGATTCACCCCTCCACTTT.

This clone was picked up one time. The rearrangement uses TRBV7-6 and TRBJ2-2; the match to TRBD2 covers 12 bases. CDR3 size: 16 residues. Germline lookup yields CDR1 SGHVS and CDR2 FNYEAQ. The V segment lost 5 bases and the J segment 4 bases; nucleotides outside the gene matches: 5. The CDR3 sequence: CASSNRLAGVTGELFF. CDR3 nucleotide sequence: TGTGCCAGCAGCAACAGACTAGCGGGGGTCACCGGGGAGCTGTTTTTT. The full variable domain, rest sourced from reference TRBV7-6 and TRBJ2-2, is GAGVSQSPRYKVTKRGQDVALRCDPISGHVSLYWYRQALGQGPEFLTYFNYEAQQDKSGLPNDRFSAERPEGSISTLTIQRTEQRDSAMYRCASSNRLAGVTGELFFGEGSRLTVL.

The V gene is TRBV6-1, the J gene TRBJ2-7; TRBD1 matches 8 bases. This CDR3 region has 12 residues. CDR1 is MNHNS, CDR2 SASEGT, per germline. The V and J ends lost 7 bases and 2 bases, in that order; junction bases with no gene match: 1. The CDR3 region has the DNA TGTGCCAGCAAGACAGGGGCCTACGAGCAGTACTTC. This codes for CASKTGAYEQYF.

J is TRBJ1-4 and V is TRBV7-2; tentatively, D is TRBD1 (5 bases). The CDR3 length is 12 residues. CDR1 is SGHTA, CDR2 FQGNSA, per germline. The V gene lost 8 bases and the J gene lost 8 bases, with 12 bases spanning the gap. This CDR3 reads CASGRGREKLFF. CDR3 DNA: TGTGCCAGCGGGAGGGGAAGAGAAAAACTGTTTTTT. The entire variable domain, with the rest obtained from reference TRBV7-2 and TRBJ1-4, is as follows: GAGVSQSPSNKVTEKGKDVELRCDPISGHTALYWYRQSLGQGLEFLIYFQGNSAPDKSGLPSDRFSAERTGGSVSTLTIQRTQQEDSAVYLCASGRGREKLFFGSGTQLSVL.

This sequence joins TRBV9 and TRBJ1-3; D is uncertain. Trimming took 4 bases from V and 16 from J, leaving 24 bases between them. This CDR3 is built from 14 residues. Germline CDR1 is SGDLS and CDR2 is YYNGEE. CDR3 residues: CASSPDWRAAPGYF. CDR3 nucleotides: TGTGCCAGCAGCCCAGATTGGAGGGCGGCTCCTGGGTATTTT.